Shown below are 10 T cell receptor beta chains from a single sample sequenced in a study of blood T cell repertoires in COVID-19. Using immunoSEQ multiplex PCR, the repertoire was profiled, and TCRdb retains in-frame clones only, with some absent. The sample shows more than 85,000 clones, roughly 80% of them seen only once. Sample: peripheral blood. All receptors derive from a woman in her 70s with acute or convalescent COVID-19.

This clone was seen more than once but under ten times. The chain has TRBV5-8 and TRBJ1-2, with D possibly matching TRBD1 (6 bases). The CDR3 runs to 15 residues. Trimming removed 0 bases at V and 8 bases at J, with 17 bases between. Germline loops: CDR1 SGHTS, CDR2 YDEGEE. The chain's CDR3 is CASSLVLEQGNGYTF. The CDR3 coding sequence is TGTGCCAGCAGCTTGGTCCTGGAACAGGGAAACGGCTACACCTTC.

The rearrangement joins TRBV19 to TRBJ2-5; the D gene is possibly TRBD2 (5 bases). Germline values: CDR1 LNHDA, CDR2 SQIVND (reference sequence). Between the trimmed V and J ends, which lost 7 bases and 5 bases, there was a span of 14 bases. The CDR3 runs 13 residues. The CDR3 bases are TGTGCCAGTACTCCCGGGAATGGGGAGACCCAGTACTTC. This gives the protein CASTPGNGETQYF.

V usage is TRBV9 and J usage is TRBJ2-7; 7 nucleotides match TRBD1. The CDR3 consists of 16 residues. Germline-derived CDR1 and CDR2 are SGDLS and YYNGEE. V was pared by 0 bases and J by 2 bases, with 8 bases of the junction left unmatched. Here the CDR3 reads CASSVASLGTAYEQYF. The CDR3 nucleotides are TGTGCCAGCAGCGTAGCTAGCCTCGGGACAGCCTACGAGCAGTACTTC.

The chain links TRBV5-5 to TRBJ2-1; TRBD2 might be the D (5 bases). This CDR3 is 14 amino acids long. CDR1 and CDR2 (germline): SGHKS, YYEKEE (reference sequence). V dropped 4 bases and J dropped 4 bases, with 12 bases sitting between them. This CDR3 is CASSGGEGYNEQFF. The CDR3 DNA reads as TGTGCCAGCAGCGGTGGAGAGGGTTACAATGAGCAGTTCTTC.

The chain recombines TRBV10-1 with TRBJ2-7, with D perhaps TRBD1 (6 bases). The CDR3 has 15 residues. CDR1 and CDR2 (germline): WNHNN, SYGVQD (reference sequence). Trimming cost V 0 bases and J 3 bases, with 12 bases left between them. The CDR3 loop is CASSESTQGYYEQYF. In DNA, the CDR3 is TGCGCCAGCAGTGAGTCGACCCAGGGGTACTACGAGCAGTACTTC.

The genes are TRBV3-1 (or the pseudogene TRBV3-2) and TRBJ2-5; TRBD1 aligns across 7 bases. Germline V gene lookup returns CDR1 LGHDT and CDR2 YNNKEL (reference sequence). CDR3 size: 15 residues. The J segment lost 3 bases and the V segment lost 2 bases, leaving 6 bases of the junction unmatched. The CDR3 DNA reads as TGTGCCAGCAGCCAAAGGGGGACAGATAAAGAGACCCAGTACTTC. It is translated as CASSQRGTDKETQYF.

The rearrangement uses TRBV11-2 and TRBJ2-7, with D possibly being TRBD1 (6 bases). The V end was cut by 0 bases, the J end by 1 base, with 7 bases between. The CDR3 extends over 14 amino acids. Germline assignment: CDR1 SGHAT and CDR2 FQNNGV. In nucleotides, the CDR3 is TGTGCCAGCAGCTTAGACAGGGGTTCCTACGAGCAGTACTTC. Amino acids: CASSLDRGSYEQYF.

This rearrangement joins TRBV18 to TRBJ2-7; D possibly corresponds to TRBD2 (6 bases). V lost 5 bases and J lost 0, with 14 bases in between. The CDR3 consists of 15 residues. The germline V gene has CDR1 KGHSH and CDR2 LQKENI. The DNA for the CDR3 is TGTGCCAGCTCAACCACGGGGAGGAGCTCCTACGAGCAGTACTTC. Translated: CASSTTGRSSYEQYF.

The V gene is TRBV30, the J gene TRBJ1-4; no definite D call. V lost 0 bases to trimming and J lost 6 bases, with 14 bases between them. Germline V gives CDR1 GTSNPN, CDR2 SVGIG (reference sequence). This CDR3 spans 15 amino acids. CDR3 sequence: CAWSVRLVSDEKLFF. The CDR3 DNA sequence: TGTGCCTGGAGTGTACGATTGGTTTCGGATGAAAAACTGTTTTTT.

The chain uses TRBV27 and TRBJ1-2, with D perhaps matching TRBD1 (5 bases). Germline V lookup: CDR1 MNHEY, CDR2 SMNVEV (reference sequence). V lost 3 bases and J lost 4, with 12 bases in between. The CDR3 extends over 14 amino acids. The CDR3 DNA is TGTGCCAGCAGTTTGTCGACAGTCGGCTATGGCTACACCTTC. Residues: CASSLSTVGYGYTF.